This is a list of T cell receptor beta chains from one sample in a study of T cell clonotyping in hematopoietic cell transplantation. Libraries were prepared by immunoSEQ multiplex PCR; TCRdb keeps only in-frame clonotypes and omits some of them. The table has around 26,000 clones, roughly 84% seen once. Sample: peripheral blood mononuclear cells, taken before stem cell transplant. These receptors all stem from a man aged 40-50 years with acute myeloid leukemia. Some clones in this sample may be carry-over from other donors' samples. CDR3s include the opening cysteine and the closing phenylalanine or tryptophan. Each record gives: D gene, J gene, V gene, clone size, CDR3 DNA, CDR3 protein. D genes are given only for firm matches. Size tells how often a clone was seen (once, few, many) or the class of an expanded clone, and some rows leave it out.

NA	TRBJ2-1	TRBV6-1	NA	TGTGCCAGCACATTCAGCACCTACAATGAGCAGTTCTTC	CASTFSTYNEQFF
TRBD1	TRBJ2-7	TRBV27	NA	TGTGCCAGCAGTCCTGCCGGGACAGGGGACTCCTACGAGCAGTACTTC	CASSPAGTGDSYEQYF
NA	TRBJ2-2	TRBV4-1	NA	TGCGCCAGCAGCCTAAACGGACAGTTCACCGGGGAGCTGTTTTTT	CASSLNGQFTGELFF
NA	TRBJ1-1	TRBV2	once	TGTGCCAGCAGTGGAGGGGGGACTGAAGCTTTCTTT	CASSGGGTEAFF
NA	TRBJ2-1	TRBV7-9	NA	TGTGCCAGCAGCTTAGTTTCCAATGAGCAGTTCTTC	CASSLVSNEQFF
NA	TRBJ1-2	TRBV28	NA	TGTGCCAGCAGTTTGGAATATAGTGGCTACACCTTC	CASSLEYSGYTF
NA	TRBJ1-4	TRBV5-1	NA	TGCGCCAGCAGCGGGGGGACTGGAACTAATGAAAAACTGTTTTTT	CASSGGTGTNEKLFF
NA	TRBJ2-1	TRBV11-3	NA	TGTGCCAGCAGCCTCGCCCACGCCAATGAGCAGTTCTTC	CASSLAHANEQFF
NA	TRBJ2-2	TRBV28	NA	TGTGCCAGCAGCATACAACAGGATCTCGCGGATCCCGGGGAGCTGTTTTTT	CASSIQQDLADPGELFF
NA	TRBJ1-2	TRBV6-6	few	TGTGCCAGCCTGGAGGGAGGCCTTTATGGCTACACCTTC	CASLEGGLYGYTF
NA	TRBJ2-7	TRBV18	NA	TGTGCCAGCTCCCCAGTTATCAGCTCCTACGAGCAGTACTTC	CASSPVISSYEQYF
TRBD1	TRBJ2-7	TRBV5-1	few	TGCGCCAGCAGCTTGCGGACAGGGGGTAATTCCTACGAGCAGTACTTC	CASSLRTGGNSYEQYF
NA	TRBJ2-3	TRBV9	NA	TGTGCCAGCAGCGTAGCCGGGAGCACAGATACGCAGTATTTT	CASSVAGSTDTQYF
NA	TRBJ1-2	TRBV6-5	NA	TGTGCCAGCAGTTACACGGGGGGCACCTATGGCTACACCTTC	CASSYTGGTYGYTF
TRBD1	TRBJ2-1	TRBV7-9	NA	TGTGCCAGCAGCTTAGCGCTTAGGGGGCGATTCTTC	CASSLALRGRFF
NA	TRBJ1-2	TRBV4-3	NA	TGCGCCAGCAGCCAAGAAGGTCCAGGGACTTATGGCTACACCTTC	CASSQEGPGTYGYTF
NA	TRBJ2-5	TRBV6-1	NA	TGTGCCAGCAGTGAAGCCAGGGAGACCCAGTACTTC	CASSEARETQYF
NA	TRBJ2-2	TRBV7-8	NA	TGTGCCAGCACCCAGAACACCGGGGAGCTGTTTTTT	CASTQNTGELFF
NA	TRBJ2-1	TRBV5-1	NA	TGCGCCAGCAGCTTCATTGAGGGCCAGGAGCAGTTCTTC	CASSFIEGQEQFF
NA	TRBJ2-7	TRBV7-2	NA	TGTGCCAGCAGCCATGAGGCCCCAGCAGGATCCTACGAGCAGTACTTC	CASSHEAPAGSYEQYF